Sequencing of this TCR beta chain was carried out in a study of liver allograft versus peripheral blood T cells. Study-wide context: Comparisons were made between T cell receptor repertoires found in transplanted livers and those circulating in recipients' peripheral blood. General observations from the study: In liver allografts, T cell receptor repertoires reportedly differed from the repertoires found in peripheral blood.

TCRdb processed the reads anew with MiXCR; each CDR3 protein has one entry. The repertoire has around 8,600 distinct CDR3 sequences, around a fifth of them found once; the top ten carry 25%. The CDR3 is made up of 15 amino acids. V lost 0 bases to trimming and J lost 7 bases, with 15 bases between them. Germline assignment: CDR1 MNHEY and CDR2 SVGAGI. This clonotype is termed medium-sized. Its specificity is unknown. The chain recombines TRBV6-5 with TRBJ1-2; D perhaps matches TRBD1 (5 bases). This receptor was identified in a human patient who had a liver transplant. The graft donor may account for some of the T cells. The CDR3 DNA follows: TGTGCCAGCAGTTACTCCCTTGGGGGTACGGGTGGCTACACCTTC. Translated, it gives CASSYSLGGTGGYTF.